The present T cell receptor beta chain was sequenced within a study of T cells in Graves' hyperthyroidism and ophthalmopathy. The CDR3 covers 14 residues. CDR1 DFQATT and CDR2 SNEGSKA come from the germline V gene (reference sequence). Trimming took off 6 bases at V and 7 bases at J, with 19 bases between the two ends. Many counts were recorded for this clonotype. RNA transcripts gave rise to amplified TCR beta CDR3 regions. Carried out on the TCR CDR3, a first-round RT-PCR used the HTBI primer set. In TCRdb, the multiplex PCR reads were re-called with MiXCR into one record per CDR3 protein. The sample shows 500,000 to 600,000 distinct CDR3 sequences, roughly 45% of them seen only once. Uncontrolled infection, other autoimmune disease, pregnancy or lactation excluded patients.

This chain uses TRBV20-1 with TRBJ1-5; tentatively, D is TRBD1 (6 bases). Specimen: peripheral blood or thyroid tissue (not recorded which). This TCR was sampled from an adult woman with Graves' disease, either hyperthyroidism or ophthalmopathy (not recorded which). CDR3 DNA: TGCAGTGCCACAACAGGGTTTGCAGGGCAGCCCCAGCATTTT. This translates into CSATTGFAGQPQHF.